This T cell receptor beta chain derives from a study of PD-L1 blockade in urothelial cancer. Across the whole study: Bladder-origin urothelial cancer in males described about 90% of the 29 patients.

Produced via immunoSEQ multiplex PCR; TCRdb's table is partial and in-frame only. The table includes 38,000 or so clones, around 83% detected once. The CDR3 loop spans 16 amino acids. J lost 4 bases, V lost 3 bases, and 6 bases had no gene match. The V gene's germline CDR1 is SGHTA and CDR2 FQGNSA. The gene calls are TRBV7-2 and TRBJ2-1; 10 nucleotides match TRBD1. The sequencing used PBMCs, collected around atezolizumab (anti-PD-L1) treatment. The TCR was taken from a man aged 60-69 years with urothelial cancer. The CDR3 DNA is TGTGCCAGCAGCTTCCCTGGGACAGGGGTTTACAATGAGCAGTTCTTC. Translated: CASSFPGTGVYNEQFF.